Described below is a single TCR beta chain sequence and its context. The count of this clone is one. Its antigen remains undetermined. Base qualities are not at hand, and no much larger clone is one base apart. This sample stems from a study of blood T cell repertoires in COVID-19 (dated by TCRdb to about 2020). With respect to the entire study: Samples from collaborators originated in the United States, Italy and Spain and spanned both the acute and convalescent phases of COVID-19. The prospective study material was composed of cDNA or gDNA derived from T cells, B-cell-depleted T cells, or PBMCs. Deeply sampled blood TCRbeta repertoires from subjects exposed to, actively infected with, or recovered from COVID-19 were included in the dataset. A freely available public database, intended as a resource for researchers studying the immune response to SARS-CoV-2, is where the repertoires were released. The samples were drawn from two sources: the first 160 participants of the ongoing ImmuneRACE study, and about 1,300 subjects contributed by 6 global collaborators. Where available, HLA class I and class II types were obtained from metadata supplied by the sample provider rather than from assay-based typing. The sample metadata nearly always contained a de-identified subject ID, COVID-19 status, age in years and sex. General findings and caveats noted by the study authors: The amount of clinical and demographic metadata varied by source and participant and was provided uncurated.

The germline V and J ends show losses of 6 bases and 5 bases respectively, and no gene match explains 4 bases of the junction. The CDR3 contains 14 residues, cysteine and phenylalanine counted. Only the CDR3 DNA stays, 42 bases, in frame from base 1. The germline V gene (reference sequence) gives CDR1 as LNHDA and CDR2 as SQIVND. TCRbeta CDR3 regions were amplified from genomic DNA using the immunoSEQ Assay, a bias-controlled multiplex PCR. Per the authors' processing: Within the assay, amplification of reference gene primers was used to estimate how many nucleated cells each sample contained. To quantify the absolute abundance of each unique TCRbeta CDR3 rearrangement, sequence reads were collapsed and filtered. Productive Simpson clonality was computed per sample as the square root of Simpson's diversity index over productive rearrangements. TCRdb provides this immuneACCESS table in a form limited to in-frame rearrangements. Some clones are lacking; in checked studies, under half of them reflect an unresolved V gene, and why the rest are absent is not known. V and J calls and clone size are as listed in that table; D and trimming were resolved from the DNA. The sample table contains approximately 40,000 clones; only one count was recorded for roughly four fifths of them. 35% to 50% of the sample lies in the top ten.

The collaborating institutions used their own protocols to collect whole blood in K2EDTA tubes. Collaborator samples were shipped for TCRbeta analysis as frozen whole blood, isolated PBMCs, or DNA extracted from either sample type. Sequencing input: peripheral blood. The rearrangement combines TRBV19 with TRBJ1-6; TRBD1 fits 7 bases in the junction. This receptor was obtained from a human donor in a cohort sampled during active COVID-19. The DNA sequence is as follows: TGTGCCAGTAGAGAGGGACAGAATAATTCACCCCTCCACTTT. This encodes CASREGQNNSPLHF.